This T cell receptor (beta chain) was observed in a study of post-analysis software for immune sequencing data. Across the whole study: Recorded subtypes: relapsing-remitting, secondary progressive, progressive-relapsing; some patients unannotated.

Study results and limitations: Significantly lower normalized Chao1 diversity was seen in multiple sclerosis patients than in controls. By F measure, samples from a shared preparation batch strongly co-clustered. Among 4 or 5 TRBV segments more frequent in patients than controls were TRBV5-6, TRBV5-1 and TRBV20-1.

cDNA libraries of TCR beta carried unique molecular identifiers. The authors obtained some 500,000 cDNA molecules from approximately 0.91 to 9.4 million T cells. TCRdb passed the PCR reads through MiXCR, listing each CDR3 protein once. The sample includes roughly 730,000 distinct CDR3 sequences, just under 30% of them seen just once. CDR1 LGHNA and CDR2 YSLEER come from the germline V gene. There are 17 residues in the CDR3. V gave up 4 bases and J gave up 5 bases; unmatched junction bases: 9. This clonotype has more than one count but fewer than ten. The antigen is not known. V gene TRBV4-3 combines with J gene TRBJ2-1, with 12 bases fitting TRBD2. The source material was blood. The clonotype originates from a girl between 10 and 17 years old with multiple sclerosis. The CDR3 here is CASSRGTSGWGNNEQFF. The CDR3 region has the DNA TGCGCCAGCAGCCGTGGGACTAGCGGGTGGGGCAACAATGAGCAGTTCTTC.